This T cell receptor beta chain was sequenced in a study of response to subunit inactivated influenza vaccine. Via MiXCR, TCRdb re-called the RT-PCR reads, giving one row per CDR3 protein. Altogether about 570,000 distinct CDR3 sequences are present, 11% being singletons, with the ten largest covering roughly 11%. This clonotype appeared a few times. Another study also made use of these data, one on T cells expressing NK-cell markers. That investigation notes: The cDNA for TCR beta came from 5'RACE template switching with UMIs.

This specimen consisted of PBMCs from blood, obtained on the day of vaccination. This TCR was recovered from a man aged 45-65 years who received an inactivated influenza vaccine.

CDR3 sequence (DNA): TGTGCCAGCAGCCGACCGGGACAGGGAAACTATGGCTACACCTTC. As protein: CASSRPGQGNYGYTF. This chain connects TRBV4-2 to TRBJ1-2; 9 nucleotides agree with TRBD1. The CDR3 contains 15 residues. Trimming took 4 bases from V and 2 from J; bases not matched to a gene: 5. Germline V gene sequence: CDR1 LGHNA, CDR2 YNFKEQ.